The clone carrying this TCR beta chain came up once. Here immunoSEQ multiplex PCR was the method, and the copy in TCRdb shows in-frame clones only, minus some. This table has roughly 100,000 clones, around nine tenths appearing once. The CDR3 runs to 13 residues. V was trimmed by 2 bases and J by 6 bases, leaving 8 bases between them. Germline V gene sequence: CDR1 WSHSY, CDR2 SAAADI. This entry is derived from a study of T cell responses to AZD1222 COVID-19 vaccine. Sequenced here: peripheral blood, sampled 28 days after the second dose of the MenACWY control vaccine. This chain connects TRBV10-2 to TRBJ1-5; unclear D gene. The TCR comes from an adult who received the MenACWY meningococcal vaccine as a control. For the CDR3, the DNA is TGCGCCAGCAGTGAGCTCATGGGTCAGCCCCAGCATTTT. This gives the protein CASSELMGQPQHF.